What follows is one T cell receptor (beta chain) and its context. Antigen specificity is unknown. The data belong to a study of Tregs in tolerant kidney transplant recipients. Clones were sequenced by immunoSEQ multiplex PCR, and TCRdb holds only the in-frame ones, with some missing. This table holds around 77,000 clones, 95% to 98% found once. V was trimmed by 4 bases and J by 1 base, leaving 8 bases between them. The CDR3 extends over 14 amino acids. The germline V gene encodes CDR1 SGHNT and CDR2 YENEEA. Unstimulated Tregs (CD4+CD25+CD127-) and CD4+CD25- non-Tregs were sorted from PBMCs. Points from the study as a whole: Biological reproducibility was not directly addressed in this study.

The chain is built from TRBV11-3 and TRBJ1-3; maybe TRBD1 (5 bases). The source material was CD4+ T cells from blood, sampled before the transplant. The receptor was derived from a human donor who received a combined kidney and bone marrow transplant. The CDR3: CASSSTVSGNTIYF. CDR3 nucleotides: TGTGCCAGCAGCTCGACAGTTTCTGGAAACACCATATATTTT.